The present entry profiles one T cell receptor beta chain with its context. The sample is drawn from a study of primary melanoma T cells and metastatic recurrence. TCRdb keeps only in-frame clones here, not all; method: immunoSEQ multiplex PCR. The sample contains several hundred clones, about three quarters of which appear only once. Sequenced: melanoma tumor tissue. This sequence originates from a human donor with melanoma.

The CDR3 here is CASSKSGEGREKLFF. CDR3 nucleotides: TGCGCCAGCAGCAAAAGTGGGGAGGGGAGAGAAAAACTGTTTTTT. The J gene is TRBJ1-4, the V gene TRBV23-1; the D gene is possibly TRBD1 (5 bases). TRBV23-1 belongs to the ORF category, with a function that is uncertain. Trimming shortened V by 6 bases and J by 8 bases, and 19 bases separated the two germline ends. The CDR3 has 15 amino acids.